This is a list of T cell receptor beta chains from one sample in a study of T-cell reconstitution after alpha-beta-depleted transplantation in children. MiXCR, applied by TCRdb to the PCR reads, yields one record per CDR3 protein. The sample holds some 590,000 distinct CDR3 sequences, about 10% seen once. The specimen comprised PBMCs from the stem cell graft donor, sampled from the stem cell graft. These receptors were obtained from a human donor who donated a stem cell graft to a child with acute myeloid leukemia. The CDR3 runs from the conserved cysteine through the conserved F or W. The D gene is left open where the match is weak. Expanded clones get a size class; other rows say once, few or many, or leave the size out.

>NA|few|TRBV24-1|TRBJ2-3
CATSDDQGPTDTQYF
TGTGCCACCAGTGATGATCAGGGACCCACAGATACGCAGTATTTT
>NA|NA|TRBV20-1|TRBJ2-7
CSARVGGRPYEQYF
TGCAGTGCTAGAGTAGGGGGTCGACCCTACGAGCAGTACTTC
>NA|NA|TRBV3-1|TRBJ1-3
CASSQESSGNTIYF
TGTGCCAGCAGCCAAGAGAGCTCTGGAAACACCATATATTTT
>NA|few|TRBV4-3|TRBJ2-7
CASSQGIGNYEQYF
TGCGCCAGCAGCCAAGGCATCGGGAACTACGAGCAGTACTTC
>TRBD2|many|TRBV3-1|TRBJ2-7
CASRGLAGTYEQYF
TGTGCCAGCAGAGGTCTAGCGGGAACCTACGAGCAGTACTTC
>NA|few|TRBV28|TRBJ2-3
CASTPPSVNTDTQYF
TGTGCCAGCACCCCCCCTAGCGTGAACACAGATACGCAGTATTTT
>TRBD1|many|TRBV4-1|TRBJ2-3
CASSQVTGTGGVTDTQYF
TGCGCCAGCAGCCAAGTAACCGGGACAGGGGGCGTCACAGATACGCAGTATTTT
>TRBD2|many|TRBV29-1|TRBJ2-1
CSGGPAGVSYNEQFF
TGCAGCGGGGGTCCAGCGGGAGTCTCCTACAATGAGCAGTTCTTC
>NA|few|TRBV5-6|TRBJ2-3
CASSYPLVTDTQYF
TGTGCCAGCAGCTACCCGCTTGTCACAGATACGCAGTATTTT
>TRBD1|few|TRBV2|TRBJ2-5
CASRSRTGVGETQYF
TGTGCCAGCAGGAGCAGGACAGGGGTTGGAGAGACCCAGTACTTC
>TRBD2|few|TRBV5-1|TRBJ2-1
CASSSPSSGGYNEQFF
TGCGCCAGCAGCTCCCCCTCTAGCGGGGGTTACAATGAGCAGTTCTTC
>NA|few|TRBV7-3|TRBJ2-3
CASSFQGRTDTQYF
TGTGCCAGCAGCTTCCAGGGGAGGACAGATACGCAGTATTTT
>TRBD2|many|TRBV11-1|TRBJ2-7
CASSLAGVAGVPSYEQYF
TGTGCCAGCAGCTTAGCGGGGGTAGCGGGAGTCCCCTCCTACGAGCAGTACTTC
>NA|few|TRBV20-1|TRBJ1-1
CSARPTTGGFMNTEAFF
TGCAGTGCTAGACCAACCACCGGGGGCTTCATGAACACTGAAGCTTTCTTT
>TRBD1|NA|TRBV6-5|TRBJ2-3
CASSYRSGQGTDTQYF
TGTGCCAGCAGTTACCGCTCGGGACAGGGCACAGATACGCAGTATTTT
>NA|many|TRBV7-9|TRBJ2-3
CASSPSYEQSFTDTQYF
TGTGCCAGCAGCCCCTCTTATGAGCAGAGCTTCACAGATACGCAGTATTTT
>TRBD2|NA|TRBV20-1|TRBJ2-3
CSADSGDTQYF
TGCAGTGCTGATAGCGGGGATACGCAGTATTTT
>NA|many|TRBV12-3/TRBV12-4|TRBJ2-7
CASSFQNSYEQYF
TGTGCCAGCAGTTTTCAAAACTCCTACGAGCAGTACTTC
>NA|few|TRBV4-2|TRBJ2-1
CASSQDGRQGGNNEQFF
TGTGCCAGCAGCCAAGACGGGAGACAGGGTGGTAACAATGAGCAGTTCTTC
>TRBD2|NA|TRBV5-1|TRBJ2-2
CASPGLAGEAGELFF
TGCGCCAGCCCGGGACTAGCGGGAGAAGCCGGGGAGCTGTTTTTT
>TRBD2|many|TRBV12-3/TRBV12-4|TRBJ2-5
CASSQTSAQETQYF
TGTGCCAGCAGCCAGACTAGCGCGCAAGAGACCCAGTACTTC
>NA|few|TRBV5-6|TRBJ2-7
CASSLNRPYEQYF
TGTGCCAGCAGCTTGAACAGACCTTACGAGCAGTACTTC
>TRBD1|many|TRBV20-1|TRBJ1-1
CSAPYGDRVTEAFF
TGCAGTGCCCCCTATGGTGACAGGGTCACTGAAGCTTTCTTT